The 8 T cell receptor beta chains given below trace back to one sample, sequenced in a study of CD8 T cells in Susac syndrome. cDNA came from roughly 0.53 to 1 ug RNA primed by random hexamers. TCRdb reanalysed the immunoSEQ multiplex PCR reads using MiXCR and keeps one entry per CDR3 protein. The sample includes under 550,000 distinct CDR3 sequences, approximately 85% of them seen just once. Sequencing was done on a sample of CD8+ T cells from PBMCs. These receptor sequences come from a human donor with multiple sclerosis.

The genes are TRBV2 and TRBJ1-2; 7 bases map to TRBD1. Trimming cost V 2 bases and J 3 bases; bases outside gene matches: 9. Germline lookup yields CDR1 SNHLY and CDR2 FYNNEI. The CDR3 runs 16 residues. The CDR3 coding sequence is TGTGCCAGCAGTGAATCCCGACAGGGAAGAGACTATGGCTACACCTTC. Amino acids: CASSESRQGRDYGYTF.

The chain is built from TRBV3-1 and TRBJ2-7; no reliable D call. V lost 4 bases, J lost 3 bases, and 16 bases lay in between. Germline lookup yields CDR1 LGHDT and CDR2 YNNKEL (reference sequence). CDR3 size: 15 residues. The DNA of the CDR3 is TGTGCCAGCAGCCCTAAAGACACTCCATACTACGAGCAGTACTTC. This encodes CASSPKDTPYYEQYF.

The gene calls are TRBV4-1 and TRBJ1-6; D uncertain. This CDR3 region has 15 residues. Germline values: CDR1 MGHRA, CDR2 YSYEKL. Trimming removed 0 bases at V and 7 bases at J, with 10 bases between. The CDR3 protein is CASSQEDGMNSPLHF. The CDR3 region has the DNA TGCGCCAGCAGCCAAGAAGACGGGATGAATTCACCCCTCCACTTT.

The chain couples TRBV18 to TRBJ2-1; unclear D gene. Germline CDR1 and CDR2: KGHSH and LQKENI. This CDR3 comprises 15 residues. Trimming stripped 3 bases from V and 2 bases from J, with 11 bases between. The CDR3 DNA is TGTGCCAGCTCACCCAGGACGGATACCTACAATGAGCAGTTCTTC. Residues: CASSPRTDTYNEQFF.

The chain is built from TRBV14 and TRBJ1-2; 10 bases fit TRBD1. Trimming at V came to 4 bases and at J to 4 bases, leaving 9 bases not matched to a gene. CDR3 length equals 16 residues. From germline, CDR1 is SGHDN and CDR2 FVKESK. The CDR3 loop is CASSRGTGDLPYGYTF. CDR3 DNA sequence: TGTGCCAGCAGCCGAGGGACAGGGGACCTTCCCTATGGCTACACCTTC.

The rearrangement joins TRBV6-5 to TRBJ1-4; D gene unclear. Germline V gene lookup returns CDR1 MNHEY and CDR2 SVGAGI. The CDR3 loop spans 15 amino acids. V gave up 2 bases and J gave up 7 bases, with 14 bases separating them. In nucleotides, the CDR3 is TGTGCCAGCAGTTACATGTTAGGTCTAGGTGAAAAACTGTTTTTT. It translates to CASSYMLGLGEKLFF.

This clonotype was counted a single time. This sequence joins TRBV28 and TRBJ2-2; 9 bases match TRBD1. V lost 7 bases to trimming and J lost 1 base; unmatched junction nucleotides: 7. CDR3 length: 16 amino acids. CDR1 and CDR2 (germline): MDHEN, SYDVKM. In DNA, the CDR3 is TGTGCCAGCAACAGACCGGGACAGGGGAACACCGGGGAGCTGTTTTTT. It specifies CASNRPGQGNTGELFF.

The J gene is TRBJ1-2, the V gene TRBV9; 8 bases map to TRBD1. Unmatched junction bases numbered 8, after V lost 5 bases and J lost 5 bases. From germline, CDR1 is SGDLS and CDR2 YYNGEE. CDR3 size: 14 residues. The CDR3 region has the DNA TGTGCCAGCAGTGCAGGGGGCGAGGGGTATGGCTACACCTTC. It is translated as CASSAGGEGYGYTF.